What follows describes a single T cell receptor beta chain. It lacks a known antigen. The sample holds no much larger clone one base away, and base qualities are not on file. The iRepertoire nested amplicon-rescue multiplex PCR (arm-PCR) platform was used to amplify TCR alpha and beta CDR3 regions from RNA. For one-step reverse transcription and amplification, 100-400 ng of tissue mRNA or PBMC total RNA was used as input. Following bead purification, Illumina adapters were added by a secondary multiplex PCR, and libraries between 200 and 400 bp were gel-purified. Demultiplexing relied on internal 6-nucleotide barcodes carried by the libraries. The libraries were sequenced on an Illumina MiSeq using 2x220 or 2x250 nucleotide paired-end reads. The original pipeline was this. Paired reads were merged with FLASH 1.2.11 and aligned to the GRCh37 human genome with BWA-MEM before extracting TRA and TRB reads. An IMGT-derived reference of cassette sequences and CDR3 motifs, with pseudogenes included, was used for V and J assignment. Reads were translated in three frames, and productive CDR3s were defined as those with a C...FGXG motif and no stop codons. Clonotypes were defined as unique combinations of V-J cassette pair and CDR3 amino acid sequence. Reads were filtered by Hamming distance, with the threshold set by the sequence error rate of each sample in mapped regions. The public reads were reprocessed in TCRdb via fastp at Q25 and MiXCR, keeping in-frame beta chains. Under each unique CDR3 protein, matching rows form one entry showing the most common genes and DNA. V and J calls and clone size were set by TCRdb, not the authors. The sample table shows approximately 120,000 distinct CDR3 sequences, and 20% to 25% are seen once. Around a third of the sample is held by the ten biggest clonotypes.

These data belong to a study of glioma-infiltrating T cells (dated by TCRdb to 2016 to 2017). Regarding the research as a whole: Glioma tissue, non-neoplastic brain tissue and matched peripheral blood mononuclear cells were used as sources from which TCR alpha- and beta-chain repertoires were sequenced. Each tissue-infiltrating repertoire was compared with the same patient's peripheral blood repertoire to measure divergence between tissue and blood T-cell populations. Three low-grade glioma patients, fewer than 10 primary glioblastoma patients and three non-glioma patients contributing non-neoplastic brain tissue were included in the paired cohort. The paper as a whole reports these results and caveats: Group comparisons rested on small numbers: three non-neoplastic, three low-grade glioma and several glioblastoma patients. Very few CDR3 sequences were found to be shared between tissue and blood, and this scarcity was attributed to high CDR3 diversity and limited sampling. VJ-independent divergence between tissue and blood was below expectation in non-neoplastic patients but above expectation in all gliomas, especially low-grade gliomas.

The CDR3, from cysteine to phenylalanine, totals 15 residues. The read is trimmed to its CDR3 DNA, 45 bases read in frame from base 1. Looking up the germline V gene (reference sequence) yields CDR1 MNHEY and CDR2 SMNVEV. V is clipped by 9 bases and J by 3 bases, and the sequence between their germline boundaries is 19 bases long. The receptor's source is a human donor with low-grade glioma or glioblastoma, undergoing nonglioma brain surgery, or in good health (not recorded which). The sample was glioma tissue, nonneoplastic brain tissue, or PBMCs (not recorded which). This chain joins TRBV27 to TRBJ2-3; TRBD2 might be the D gene, on 7 matching bases. The CDR3: CARNLLGGRTDTQYF. The DNA sequence follows: TGTGCCAGAAACCTTCTCGGGGGGCGTACAGATACGCAGTATTTT.